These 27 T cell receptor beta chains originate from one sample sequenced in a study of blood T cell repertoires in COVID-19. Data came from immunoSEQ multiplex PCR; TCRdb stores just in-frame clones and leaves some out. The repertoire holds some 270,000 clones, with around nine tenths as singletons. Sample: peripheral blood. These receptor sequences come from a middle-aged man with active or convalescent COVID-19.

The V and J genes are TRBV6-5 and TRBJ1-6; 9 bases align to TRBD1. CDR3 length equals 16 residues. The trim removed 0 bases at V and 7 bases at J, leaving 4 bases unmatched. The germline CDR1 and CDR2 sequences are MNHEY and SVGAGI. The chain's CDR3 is CASSYSVGTGNSPLHF. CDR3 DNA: TGTGCCAGCAGTTACTCGGTCGGGACAGGGAATTCACCCCTCCACTTT.

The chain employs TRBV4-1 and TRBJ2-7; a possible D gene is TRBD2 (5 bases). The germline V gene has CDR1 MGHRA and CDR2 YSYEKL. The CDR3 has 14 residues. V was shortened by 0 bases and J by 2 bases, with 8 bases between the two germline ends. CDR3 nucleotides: TGCGCCAGCAGCCAAGAGCCCGGGACCTACGAGCAGTACTTC. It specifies CASSQEPGTYEQYF.

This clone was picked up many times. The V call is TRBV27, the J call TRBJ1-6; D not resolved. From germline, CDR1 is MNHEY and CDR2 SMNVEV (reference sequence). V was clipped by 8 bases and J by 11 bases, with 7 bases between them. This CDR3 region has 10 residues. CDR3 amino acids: CASGGTPLHF. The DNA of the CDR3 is TGTGCCAGCGGAGGGACACCCCTCCACTTT.

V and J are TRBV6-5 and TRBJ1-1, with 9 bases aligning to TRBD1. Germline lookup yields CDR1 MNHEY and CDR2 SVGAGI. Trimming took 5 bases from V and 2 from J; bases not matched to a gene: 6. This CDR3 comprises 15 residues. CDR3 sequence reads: CASSPGQGVNTEAFF. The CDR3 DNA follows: TGTGCCAGCAGTCCGGGACAGGGCGTAAACACTGAAGCTTTCTTT.

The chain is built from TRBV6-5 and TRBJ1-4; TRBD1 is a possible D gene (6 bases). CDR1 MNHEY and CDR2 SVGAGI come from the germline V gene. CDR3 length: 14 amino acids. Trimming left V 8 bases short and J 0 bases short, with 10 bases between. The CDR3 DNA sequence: TGTGCCAGCCAAACAGGGCCAACTAATGAAAAACTGTTTTTT. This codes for CASQTGPTNEKLFF.

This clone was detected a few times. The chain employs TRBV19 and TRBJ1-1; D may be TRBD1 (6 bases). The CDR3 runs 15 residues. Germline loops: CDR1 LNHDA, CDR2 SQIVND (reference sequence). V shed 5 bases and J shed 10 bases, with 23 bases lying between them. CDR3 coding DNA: TGTGCCAGTAGTCCACGGGACACCCCCGGAGGTTTAGCTTTCTTT. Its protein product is CASSPRDTPGGLAFF.

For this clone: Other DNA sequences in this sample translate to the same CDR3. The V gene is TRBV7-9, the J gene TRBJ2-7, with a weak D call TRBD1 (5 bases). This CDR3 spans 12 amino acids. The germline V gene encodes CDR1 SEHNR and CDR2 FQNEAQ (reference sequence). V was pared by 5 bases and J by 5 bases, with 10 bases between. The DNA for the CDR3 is TGTGCCAGCAGCCCCACAGGAGACGAGCAGTACTTC. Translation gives CASSPTGDEQYF.

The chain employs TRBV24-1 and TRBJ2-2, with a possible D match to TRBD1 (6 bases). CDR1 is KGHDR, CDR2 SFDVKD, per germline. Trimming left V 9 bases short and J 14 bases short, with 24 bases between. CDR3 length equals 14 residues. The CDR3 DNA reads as TGTGCCACCGGAGAACAGGGTGACGGAAAAGTACTGTTTTTT. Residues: CATGEQGDGKVLFF.

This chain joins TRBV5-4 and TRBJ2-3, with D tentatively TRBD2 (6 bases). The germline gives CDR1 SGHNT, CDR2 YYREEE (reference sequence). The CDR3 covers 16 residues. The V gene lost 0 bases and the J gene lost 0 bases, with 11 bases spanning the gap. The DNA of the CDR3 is TGTGCCAGCAGCTTGGCGGTAGCGGCCAGCACAGATACGCAGTATTTT. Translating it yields CASSLAVAASTDTQYF. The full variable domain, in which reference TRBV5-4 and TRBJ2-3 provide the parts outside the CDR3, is ETGVTQSPTHLIKTRGQQVTLRCSSQSGHNTVSWYQQALGQGPQFIFQYYREEENGRGNFPPRFSGLQFPNYSSELNVNALELDDSALYLCASSLAVAASTDTQYFGPGTRLTVL.

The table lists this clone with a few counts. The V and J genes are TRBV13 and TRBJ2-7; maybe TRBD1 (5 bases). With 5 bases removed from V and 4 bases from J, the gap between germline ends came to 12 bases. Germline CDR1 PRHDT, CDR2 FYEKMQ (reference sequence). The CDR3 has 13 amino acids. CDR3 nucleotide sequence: TGTGCCAGCAGCGCCCGGACACTTTACGAGCAGTACTTC. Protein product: CASSARTLYEQYF.

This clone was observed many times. CDR3 bases: TGTGCCAGCAGTTACTCCAAACGGGGGATATATTTT. Translated, it gives CASSYSKRGIYF. This chain uses TRBV6-6 with TRBJ1-3; possible D gene TRBD1, 5 bases. The CDR3 spans 12 residues. Germline CDR1 and CDR2: MNHNY and SVGAGI (reference sequence). V shed 0 bases and J shed 13 bases, with 10 bases lying between them.

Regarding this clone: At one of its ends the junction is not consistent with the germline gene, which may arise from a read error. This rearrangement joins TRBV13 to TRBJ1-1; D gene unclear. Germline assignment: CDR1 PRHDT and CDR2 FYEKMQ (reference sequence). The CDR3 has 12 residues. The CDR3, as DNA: TGTGCCAGCAGCCTAGGAGCCGCTGAAGCTTTCTTT. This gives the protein CASSLGAAEAFF.

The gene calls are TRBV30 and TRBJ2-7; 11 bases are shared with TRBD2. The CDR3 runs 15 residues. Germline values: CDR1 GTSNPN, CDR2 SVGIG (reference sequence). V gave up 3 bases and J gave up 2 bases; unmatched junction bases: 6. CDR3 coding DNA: TGTGCCTGGAGCCTAGCGGGAGGTAGCCCCTACGAGCAGTACTTC. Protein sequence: CAWSLAGGSPYEQYF. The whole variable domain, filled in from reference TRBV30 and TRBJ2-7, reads SQTIHQWPATLVQPVGSPLSLECTVEGTSNPNLYWYRQAAGRGLQLLFYSVGIGQISSEVPQNLSASRPQDRQFILSSKKLLLSDSGFYLCAWSLAGGSPYEQYFGPGTRLTVT.

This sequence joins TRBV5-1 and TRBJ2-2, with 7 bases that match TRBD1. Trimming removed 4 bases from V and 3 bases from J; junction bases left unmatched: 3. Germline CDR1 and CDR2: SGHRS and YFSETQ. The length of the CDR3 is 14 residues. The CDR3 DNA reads TGCGCCAGCAGCGGGGGACAGCACACCGGGGAGCTGTTTTTT. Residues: CASSGGQHTGELFF.

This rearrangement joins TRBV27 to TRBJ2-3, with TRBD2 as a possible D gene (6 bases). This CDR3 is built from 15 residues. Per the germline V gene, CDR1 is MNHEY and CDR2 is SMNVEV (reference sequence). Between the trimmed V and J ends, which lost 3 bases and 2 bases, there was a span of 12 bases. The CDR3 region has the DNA TGTGCCAGCAGTTTTATCGGAGGGTTCACAGATACGCAGTATTTT. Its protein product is CASSFIGGFTDTQYF.

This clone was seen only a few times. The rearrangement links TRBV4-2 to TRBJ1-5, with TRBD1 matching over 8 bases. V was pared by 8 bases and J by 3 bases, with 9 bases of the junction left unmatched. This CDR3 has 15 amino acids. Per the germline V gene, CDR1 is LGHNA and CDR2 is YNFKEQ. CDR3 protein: CASSPSQGANQPQHF. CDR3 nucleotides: TGTGCCAGCTCCCCTTCCCAGGGGGCCAATCAGCCCCAGCATTTT.

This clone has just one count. CDR3 region: CASSLGDREWFF. CDR3 coding DNA: TGTGCCAGCAGCTTAGGGGACAGGGAGTGGTTCTTC. V is TRBV7-9 and J is TRBJ2-1; 9 bases align to TRBD1. After removal of 1 base from V and 15 bases from J, the junction contained 4 bases not matched to a gene. The CDR3 is 12 residues long. Germline loops: CDR1 SEHNR, CDR2 FQNEAQ (reference sequence).

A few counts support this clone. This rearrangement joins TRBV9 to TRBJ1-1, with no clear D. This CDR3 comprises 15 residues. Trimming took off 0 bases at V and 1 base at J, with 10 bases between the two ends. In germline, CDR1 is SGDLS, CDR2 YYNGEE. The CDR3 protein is CASSVARVRNTEAFF. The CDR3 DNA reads TGTGCCAGCAGCGTAGCTCGGGTAAGGAACACTGAAGCTTTCTTT. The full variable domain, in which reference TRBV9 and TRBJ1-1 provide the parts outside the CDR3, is DSGVTQTPKHLITATGQRVTLRCSPRSGDLSVYWYQQSLDQGLQFLIQYYNGEERAKGNILERFSAQQFPDLHSELNLSSLELGDSALYFCASSVARVRNTEAFFGQGTRLTVV.

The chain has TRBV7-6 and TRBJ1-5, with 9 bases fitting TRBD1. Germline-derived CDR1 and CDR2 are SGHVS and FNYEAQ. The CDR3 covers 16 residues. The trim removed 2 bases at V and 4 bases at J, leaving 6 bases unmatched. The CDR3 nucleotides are TGTGCCAGCAGCTTAACGGACAGGGGAGGGAATCAGCCCCAGCATTTT. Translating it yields CASSLTDRGGNQPQHF.

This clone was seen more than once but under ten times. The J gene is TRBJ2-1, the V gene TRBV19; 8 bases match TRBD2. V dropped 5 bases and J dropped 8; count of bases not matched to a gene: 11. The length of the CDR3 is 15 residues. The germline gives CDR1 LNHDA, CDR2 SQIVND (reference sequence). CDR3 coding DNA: TGTGCCAGTAGTTTGCCTAGCGGGTCTTGGGATGAGCAGTTCTTC. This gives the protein CASSLPSGSWDEQFF.

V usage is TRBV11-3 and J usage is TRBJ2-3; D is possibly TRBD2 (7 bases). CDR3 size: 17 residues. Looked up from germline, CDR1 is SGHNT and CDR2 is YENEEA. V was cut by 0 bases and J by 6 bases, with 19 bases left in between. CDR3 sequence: CASSLDTGRGRRDTQYF. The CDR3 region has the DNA TGTGCCAGCAGCTTAGATACAGGGCGGGGGCGCCGGGATACGCAGTATTTT.

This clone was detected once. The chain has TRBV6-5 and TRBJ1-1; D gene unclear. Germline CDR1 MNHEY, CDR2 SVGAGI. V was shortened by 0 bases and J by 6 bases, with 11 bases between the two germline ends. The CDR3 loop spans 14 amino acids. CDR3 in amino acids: CASSYSNTEPEAFF. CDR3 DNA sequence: TGTGCCAGCAGTTACTCGAATACAGAGCCTGAAGCTTTCTTT.

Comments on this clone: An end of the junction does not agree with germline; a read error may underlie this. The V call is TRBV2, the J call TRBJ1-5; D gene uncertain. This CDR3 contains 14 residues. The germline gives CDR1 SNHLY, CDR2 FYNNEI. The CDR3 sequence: CASREAGTAQPQHF. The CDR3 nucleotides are TGTGCCAGCAGGGAAGCCGGTACAGCTCAGCCCCAGCATTTT.

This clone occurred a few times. The CDR3 loop is CAIGQGHNQPQHF. For the CDR3, the DNA is TGTGCCATCGGGCAGGGGCACAATCAGCCCCAGCATTTT. This chain connects TRBV10-3 to TRBJ1-5; TRBD1 might be the D (6 bases). With 8 bases removed from V and 3 bases from J, the gap between germline ends came to 11 bases. This CDR3 comprises 13 residues. Germline V lookup: CDR1 ENHRY, CDR2 SYGVKD.

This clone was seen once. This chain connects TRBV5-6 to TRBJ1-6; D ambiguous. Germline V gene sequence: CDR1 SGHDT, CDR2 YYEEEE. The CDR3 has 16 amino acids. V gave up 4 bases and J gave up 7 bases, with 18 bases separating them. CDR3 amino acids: CASSPIAGSPNSPLHF. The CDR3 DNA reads TGTGCCAGCAGCCCGATTGCCGGGAGCCCCAATTCACCCCTCCACTTT.

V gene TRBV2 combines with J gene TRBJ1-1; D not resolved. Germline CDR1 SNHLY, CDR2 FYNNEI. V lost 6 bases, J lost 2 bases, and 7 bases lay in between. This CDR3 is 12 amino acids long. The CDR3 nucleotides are TGTGCCAGCAGCGAGCATAACACTGAAGCTTTCTTT. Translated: CASSEHNTEAFF.

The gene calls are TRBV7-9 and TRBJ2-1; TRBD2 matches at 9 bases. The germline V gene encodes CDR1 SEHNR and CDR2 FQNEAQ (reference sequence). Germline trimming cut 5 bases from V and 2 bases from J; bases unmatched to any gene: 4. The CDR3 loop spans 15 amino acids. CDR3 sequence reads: CASSDSGRPYNEQFF. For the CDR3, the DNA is TGTGCCAGCAGCGACAGCGGGAGGCCCTACAATGAGCAGTTCTTC.